This passage covers 5 T cell receptor beta chains from one sample sequenced in a study of identical twins. TCRdb called the 5' RACE reads again in MiXCR, with one record for every CDR3 protein. Of approximately 600,000 distinct CDR3 sequences detected, under 8.5% appear once; the ten largest clones hold roughly 1.6%. The same sample was also used in a study of yellow fever vaccine responses in identical twins.

What was sequenced was PBMCs. The origin of the receptors is a young woman in good health.

This clonotype was seen only a few times. The genes are TRBV28 and TRBJ1-1, with D perhaps TRBD1 (6 bases). This CDR3 has 14 residues. Looked up from germline, CDR1 is MDHEN and CDR2 is SYDVKM. Deletions cut 7 bases from V and 4 bases from J, with 16 bases between. The CDR3 here is CASNTGRGGTEAFF. The CDR3 nucleotides read TGTGCCAGCAACACAGGGCGAGGAGGCACTGAAGCTTTCTTT. Using reference TRBV28 and TRBJ1-1 for the parts outside the CDR3, the full variable domain is DVKVTQSSRYLVKRTGEKVFLECVQDMDHENMFWYRQDPGLGLRLIYFSYDVKMKEKGDIPEGYSVSREKKERFSLILESASTNQTSMYLCASNTGRGGTEAFFGQGTRLTVV.

This clonotype showed up many times. The chain combines TRBV5-1 with TRBJ2-1; no reliable D call. V was trimmed by 1 base and J by 0 bases, leaving 8 bases between them. Germline V gene data show CDR1 as SGHRS and CDR2 as YFSETQ. This CDR3 contains 15 residues. The CDR3 is CASSLTESSYNEQFF. The CDR3 nucleotides read TGCGCCAGCAGCTTGACTGAAAGCTCCTACAATGAGCAGTTCTTC.

This CDR3 is CATEQAGHNEQFF. The CDR3 bases are TGTGCCACCGAGCAAGCGGGACACAATGAGCAGTTCTTC. V and J are TRBV10-3 and TRBJ2-1, with TRBD2 matching 7 bases. Germline CDR1 reads ENHRY; CDR2 reads SYGVKD. The CDR3 runs to 13 residues. With V trimmed by 10 bases and J by 5 bases, 8 bases remained unmatched.

This clonotype was counted at least ten times. The rearrangement uses TRBV10-3 and TRBJ2-3; a weak D match, TRBD2 (5 bases). The V gene's germline CDR1 is ENHRY and CDR2 SYGVKD. The ends were cut back, 6 bases at V and 6 bases at J, with 7 bases in the middle. CDR3 length equals 11 residues. Here the CDR3 DNA reads TGTGCCATCAGAGGGAGTGATACGCAGTATTTT. Protein: CAIRGSDTQYF.

In this sample, this clonotype turned up a few times. The V and J genes are TRBV5-5 and TRBJ2-3; 8 nucleotides line up with TRBD1. The trim removed 6 bases at V and 1 base at J, leaving 10 bases unmatched. Germline V gene lookup returns CDR1 SGHKS and CDR2 YYEKEE (reference sequence). The CDR3 runs to 16 residues. CDR3 DNA: TGTGCCAGCACCCCCGGCGGGACAGGTGGCACAGATACGCAGTATTTT. It translates to CASTPGGTGGTDTQYF.